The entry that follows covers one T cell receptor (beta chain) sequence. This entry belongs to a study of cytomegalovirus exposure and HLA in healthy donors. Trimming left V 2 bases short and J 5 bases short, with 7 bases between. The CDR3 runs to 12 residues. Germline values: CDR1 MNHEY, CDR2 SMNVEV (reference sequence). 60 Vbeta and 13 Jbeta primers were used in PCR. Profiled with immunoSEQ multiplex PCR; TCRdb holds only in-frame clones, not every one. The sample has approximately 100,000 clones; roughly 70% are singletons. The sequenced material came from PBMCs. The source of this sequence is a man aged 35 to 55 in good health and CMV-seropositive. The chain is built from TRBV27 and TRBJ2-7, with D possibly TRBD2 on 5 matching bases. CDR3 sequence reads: CASSLGGHEQYF. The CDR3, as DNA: TGTGCCAGCAGTTTAGGAGGCCACGAGCAGTACTTC.